This note documents a single T cell receptor (beta chain) sequence. This record comes from a study of blood T cells in healthy people across ages. The CDR3 is 14 residues long. Germline CDR1 reads SQVTM; CDR2 reads ANQGSEA. Trimming took 2 bases from V and 9 from J, leaving 17 bases between them. A second 7 to 11 cycle PCR used barcoded and J-beta primers. A tag from a template-switch adaptor with 12 random nucleotides marked each cDNA molecule. Via MiXCR, TCRdb re-called the 5' RACE reads, giving one row per CDR3 protein. The sample has 650,000 to 700,000 distinct CDR3 sequences; less than 40% are singletons. The individuals who served as donors were healthy Caucasians living in Russia, aged roughly 6 to 100.

This TCR came from a woman at least 80 years old in good health. The gene calls are TRBV29-1 and TRBJ2-1; D uncertain. Sequenced input: blood. The CDR3 protein is CSVEMERSLGEQFF. In nucleotides, the CDR3 is TGCAGCGTTGAAATGGAGCGCAGCTTGGGTGAGCAGTTCTTC.